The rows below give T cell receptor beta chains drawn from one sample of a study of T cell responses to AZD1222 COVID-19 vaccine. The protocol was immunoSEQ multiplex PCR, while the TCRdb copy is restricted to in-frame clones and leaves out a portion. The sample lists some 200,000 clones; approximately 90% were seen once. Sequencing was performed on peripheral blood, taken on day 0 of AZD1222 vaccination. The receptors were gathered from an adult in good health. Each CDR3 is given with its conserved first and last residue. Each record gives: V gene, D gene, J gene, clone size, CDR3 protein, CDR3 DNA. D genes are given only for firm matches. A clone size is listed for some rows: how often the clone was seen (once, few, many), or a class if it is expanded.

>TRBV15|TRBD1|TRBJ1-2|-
CATSRDNRGIDGYTF
TGTGCCACCAGCAGAGATAACAGGGGAATCGATGGCTACACCTTC
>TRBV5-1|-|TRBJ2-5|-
CASSSGPTSGPQGETQYF
TGCGCCAGCAGCTCCGGACCCACGTCCGGGCCCCAAGGAGAGACCCAGTACTTC
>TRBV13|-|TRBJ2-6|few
CASSLDSALSGANVLTF
TGTGCCAGCAGCTTGGACAGCGCTCTCTCTGGGGCCAACGTCCTGACTTTC
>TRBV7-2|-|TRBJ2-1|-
CASSLSGVGNNEQFF
TGTGCCAGCAGCTTGAGCGGAGTCGGAAACAATGAGCAGTTCTTC
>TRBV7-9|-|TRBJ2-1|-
CASSAQGEGNEQFF
TGTGCCAGCAGCGCGCAGGGGGAGGGTAATGAGCAGTTCTTC
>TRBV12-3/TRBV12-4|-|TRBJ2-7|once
CASSRSWTGEQYF
TGTGCCAGCAGCCGAAGCTGGACGGGGGAGCAGTACTTC
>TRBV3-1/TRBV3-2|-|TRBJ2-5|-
CASSQDRWVFFRTQETQYF
TGTGCCAGCAGCCAAGATCGATGGGTATTCTTCAGGACCCAAGAGACCCAGTACTTC
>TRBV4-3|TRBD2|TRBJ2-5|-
CASSQDIGGNGATQYF
TGCGCCAGCAGCCAAGATATCGGGGGGAATGGTGCGACCCAGTACTTC
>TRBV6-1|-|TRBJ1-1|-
CASSEIAGLNTEAFF
TGTGCCAGCAGTGAAATCGCAGGCCTGAACACTGAAGCTTTCTTT
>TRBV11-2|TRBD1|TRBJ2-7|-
CASSGTAAYEQYF
TGTGCCAGCAGCGGGACAGCGGCCTACGAGCAGTACTTC
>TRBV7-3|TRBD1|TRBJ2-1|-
CASSRTGGSNEQFF
TGTGCCAGCAGCCGGACAGGGGGCTCGAATGAGCAGTTCTTC
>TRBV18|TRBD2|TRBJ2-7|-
CASSPLAGTYEQYF
TGTGCCAGCTCACCCCTAGCGGGAACATACGAGCAGTACTTC
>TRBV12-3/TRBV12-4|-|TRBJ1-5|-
CASSTGKWEPQHF
TGTGCCAGCAGTACAGGGAAATGGGAGCCCCAGCATTTT
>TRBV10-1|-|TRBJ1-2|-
CASSESPGDYGYTF
TGCGCCAGCAGTGAGTCCCCAGGGGACTATGGCTACACCTTC
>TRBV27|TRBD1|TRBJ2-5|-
CASSFRGQVGETQYF
TGTGCCAGCAGTTTCCGCGGACAGGTGGGAGAGACCCAGTACTTC
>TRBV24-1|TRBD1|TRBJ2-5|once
CATSRDRVQETQYF
TGTGCCACCAGTCGGGACAGGGTACAAGAGACCCAGTACTTC
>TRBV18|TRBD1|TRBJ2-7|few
CASSPQDRASYEQYF
TGTGCCAGCTCACCCCAAGACAGGGCGTCCTACGAGCAGTACTTC
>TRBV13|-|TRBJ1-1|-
CASSPPSVIGNTEAFF
TGTGCCAGCAGCCCCCCATCGGTAATAGGGAACACTGAAGCTTTCTTT